This T cell receptor beta chain was sequenced during a study of shared clonotypes between healthy human individuals. Per the germline V gene, CDR1 is GTSNPN and CDR2 is SVGIG (reference sequence). Trimming removed 6 bases at V and 11 bases at J, with 13 bases between. CDR3 length: 10 amino acids. TCRdb's copy holds only in-frame clones and misses some; the assay was immunoSEQ multiplex PCR. The sample lists approximately 530,000 clones, about 96% occurring once. From CD4+ cells came CD45RA+ naive and CD45RA-negative memory subsets. V gene TRBV30 combines with J gene TRBJ1-1, with D unclear. The sequenced material came from naive CD4+ T cells sorted from blood. Specified subset: CD45RA+ positively selected. The TCR comes from a woman in her twenties or thirties in good health. CDR3 DNA sequence: TGTGCCTGCTCCGGGAAAAAGGCTTTCTTT. Its translation is CACSGKKAFF.